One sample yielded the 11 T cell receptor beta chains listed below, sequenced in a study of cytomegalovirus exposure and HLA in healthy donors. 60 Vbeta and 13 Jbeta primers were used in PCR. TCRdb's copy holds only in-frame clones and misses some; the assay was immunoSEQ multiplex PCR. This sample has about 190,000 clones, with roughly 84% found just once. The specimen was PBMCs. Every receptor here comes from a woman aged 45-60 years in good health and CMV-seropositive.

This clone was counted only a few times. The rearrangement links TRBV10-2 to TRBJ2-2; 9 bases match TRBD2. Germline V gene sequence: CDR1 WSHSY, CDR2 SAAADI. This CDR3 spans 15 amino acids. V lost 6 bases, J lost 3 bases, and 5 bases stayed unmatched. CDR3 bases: TGCGCCAGCAGGAATAGCGGGGGTGACACCGGGGAGCTGTTTTTT. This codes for CASRNSGGDTGELFF.

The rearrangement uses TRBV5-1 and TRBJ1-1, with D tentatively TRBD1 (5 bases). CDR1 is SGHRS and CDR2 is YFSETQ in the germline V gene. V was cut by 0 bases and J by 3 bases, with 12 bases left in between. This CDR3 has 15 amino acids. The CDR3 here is CASSLEAGRYTEAFF. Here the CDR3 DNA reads TGCGCCAGCAGCTTGGAGGCAGGGAGGTACACTGAAGCTTTCTTT.

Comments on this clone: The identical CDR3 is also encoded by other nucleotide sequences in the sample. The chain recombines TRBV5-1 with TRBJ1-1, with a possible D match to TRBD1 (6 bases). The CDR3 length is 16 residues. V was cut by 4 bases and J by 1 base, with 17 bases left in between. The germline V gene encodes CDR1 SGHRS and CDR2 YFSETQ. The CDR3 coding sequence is TGCGCCAGCAGCCACCAACCATCGGACAGGAACACTGAAGCTTTCTTT. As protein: CASSHQPSDRNTEAFF.

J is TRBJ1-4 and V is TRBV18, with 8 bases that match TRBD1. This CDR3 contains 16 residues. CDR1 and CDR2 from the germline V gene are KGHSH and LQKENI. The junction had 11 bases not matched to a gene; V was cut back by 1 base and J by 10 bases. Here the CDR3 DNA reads TGTGCCAGCTCACCACTTGGCGCTGGACAGGGTGTAAAACTGTTTTTT. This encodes CASSPLGAGQGVKLFF.

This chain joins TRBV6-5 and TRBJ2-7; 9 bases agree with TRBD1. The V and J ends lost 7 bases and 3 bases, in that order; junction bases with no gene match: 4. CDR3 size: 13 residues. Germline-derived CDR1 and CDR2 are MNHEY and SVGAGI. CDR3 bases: TGTGCCAGCACCTGGACAGGGGTCTACGAGCAGTACTTC. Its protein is CASTWTGVYEQYF.

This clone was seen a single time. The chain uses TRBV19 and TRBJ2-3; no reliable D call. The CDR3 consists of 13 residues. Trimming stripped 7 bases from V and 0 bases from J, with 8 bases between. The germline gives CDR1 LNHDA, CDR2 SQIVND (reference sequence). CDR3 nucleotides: TGTGCCAGTATGGCCCAGAGCACAGATACGCAGTATTTT. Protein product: CASMAQSTDTQYF.

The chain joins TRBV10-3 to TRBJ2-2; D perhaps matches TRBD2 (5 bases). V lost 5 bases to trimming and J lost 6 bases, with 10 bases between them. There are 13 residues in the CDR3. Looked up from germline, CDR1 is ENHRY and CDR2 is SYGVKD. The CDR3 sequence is CAISSSEAGELFF. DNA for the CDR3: TGTGCCATCAGTTCCTCGGAGGCCGGGGAGCTGTTTTTT.

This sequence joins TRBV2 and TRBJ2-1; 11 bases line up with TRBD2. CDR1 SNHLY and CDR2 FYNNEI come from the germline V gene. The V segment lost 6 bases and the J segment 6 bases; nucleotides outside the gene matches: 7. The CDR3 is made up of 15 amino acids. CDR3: CASRETSGGGNEQFF. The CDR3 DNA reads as TGTGCCAGCAGGGAAACTAGCGGGGGAGGCAATGAGCAGTTCTTC.

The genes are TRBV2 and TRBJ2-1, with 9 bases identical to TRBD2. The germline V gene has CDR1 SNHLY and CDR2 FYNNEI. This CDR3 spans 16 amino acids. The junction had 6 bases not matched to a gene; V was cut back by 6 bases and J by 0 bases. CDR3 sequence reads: CASSRSGGYSYNEQFF. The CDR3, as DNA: TGTGCCAGCAGCCGTAGCGGGGGTTACTCCTACAATGAGCAGTTCTTC. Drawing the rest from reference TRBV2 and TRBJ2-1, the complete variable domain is EPEVTQTPSHQVTQMGQEVILRCVPISNHLYFYWYRQILGQKVEFLVSFYNNEISEKSEIFDDQFSVERPDGSNFTLKIRSTKLEDSAMYFCASSRSGGYSYNEQFFGPGTRLTVL.

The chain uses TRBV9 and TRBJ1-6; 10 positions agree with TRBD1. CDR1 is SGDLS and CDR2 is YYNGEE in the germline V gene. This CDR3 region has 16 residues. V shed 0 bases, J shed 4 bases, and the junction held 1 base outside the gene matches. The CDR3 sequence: CASSVGQGAYNSPLHF. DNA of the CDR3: TGTGCCAGCAGCGTAGGACAGGGGGCTTATAATTCACCCCTCCACTTT. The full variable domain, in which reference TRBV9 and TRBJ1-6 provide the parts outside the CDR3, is DSGVTQTPKHLITATGQRVTLRCSPRSGDLSVYWYQQSLDQGLQFLIQYYNGEERAKGNILERFSAQQFPDLHSELNLSSLELGDSALYFCASSVGQGAYNSPLHFGNGTRLTVT.

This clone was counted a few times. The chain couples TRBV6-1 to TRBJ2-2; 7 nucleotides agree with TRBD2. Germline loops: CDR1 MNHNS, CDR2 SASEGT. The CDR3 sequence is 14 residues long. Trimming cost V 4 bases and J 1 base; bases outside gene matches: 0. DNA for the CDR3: TGTGCCAGCAGTGGGACTAGGAACACCGGGGAGCTGTTTTTT. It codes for CASSGTRNTGELFF.